One and the same sample provided the 5 T cell receptor beta chains below, sequenced in a study of blood T cell repertoires in COVID-19 (dated by TCRdb to 2018 to 2021). Library construction relied on the immunoSEQ multiplex PCR assay. What TCRdb holds here is the immuneACCESS table cut down to in-frame rearrangements. Part of the clones is not present; checked against another copy, under half of the missing clones reflect an unresolved V gene, and the others are unexplained. The sample table holds some 330,000 clones, of which roughly 90% were seen once. The top ten hold less than 20% of the sample. The sample was PBMCs or T cells enriched from blood (not recorded which). These receptors all stem from a young woman who had recovered from COVID-19.

The J gene is TRBJ2-7, the V gene TRBV11-1; 7 bases are shared with TRBD1. Germline lookup yields CDR1 SGHAT and CDR2 FQDESV (reference sequence). The CDR3 loop spans 13 amino acids. The junction had 6 bases not matched to a gene; V was cut back by 8 bases and J by 2 bases. The CDR3 sequence is CASGLDRTYEQYF. CDR3 sequence (DNA): TGTGCCAGCGGTTTGGACAGGACCTACGAGCAGTACTTC.

The V gene is TRBV7-9, the J gene TRBJ2-3; 15 bases agree with TRBD2. The CDR3 is 17 residues long. V trimming: 6 bases; J trimming: 4 bases; junction bases outside the gene matches: 8. Germline V gene lookup returns CDR1 SEHNR and CDR2 FQNEAQ (reference sequence). The CDR3 spells CASRPRTSGGAADTQYF. In DNA form, the CDR3 reads TGTGCCAGCAGACCTCGGACTAGCGGGGGGGCTGCAGATACGCAGTATTTT.

The gene calls are TRBV4-1 and TRBJ2-7; possibly TRBD1 for D (6 bases). Germline CDR1 and CDR2: MGHRA and YSYEKL. This CDR3 contains 16 residues. Trimming pared 4 bases from V and 4 bases from J, leaving 20 bases between. This CDR3 is CASSPKPRGRGYEQYF. The CDR3 DNA sequence: TGCGCCAGCAGCCCTAAACCTCGGGGTAGGGGGTACGAGCAGTACTTC.

The rearrangement uses TRBV9 and TRBJ1-2, with 7 bases matching TRBD1. Germline values: CDR1 SGDLS, CDR2 YYNGEE. The CDR3 extends over 15 amino acids. V lost 0 bases, J lost 4 bases, and 6 bases stayed unmatched. In DNA, the CDR3 is TGTGCCAGCAGCGTAGCCTCAGGGGGTGGCTATGGCTACACCTTC. It specifies CASSVASGGGYGYTF.

The rearrangement joins TRBV21-1 to TRBJ1-3; TRBD1 reflects the table's D call only, with no check against the DNA. TRBV21-1 represents a pseudogene. The CDR3 extends over 16 amino acids. CDR3 amino acids: CASRETGAILGNTIYF. CDR3 nucleotide sequence: TGTGCCAGCAGGGAGACAGGGGCGATTCTTGGAAACACCATATATTTT.